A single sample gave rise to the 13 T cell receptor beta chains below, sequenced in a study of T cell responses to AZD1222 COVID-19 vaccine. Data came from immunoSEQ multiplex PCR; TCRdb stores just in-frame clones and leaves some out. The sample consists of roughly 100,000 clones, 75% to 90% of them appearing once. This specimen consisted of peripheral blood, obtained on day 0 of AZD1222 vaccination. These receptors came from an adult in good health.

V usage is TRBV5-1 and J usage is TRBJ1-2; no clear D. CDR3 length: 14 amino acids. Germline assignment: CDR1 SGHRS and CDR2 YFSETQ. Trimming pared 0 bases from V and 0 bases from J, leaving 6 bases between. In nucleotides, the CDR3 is TGCGCCAGCAGCTTGGGGTCAGCTAACTATGGCTACACCTTC. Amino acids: CASSLGSANYGYTF.

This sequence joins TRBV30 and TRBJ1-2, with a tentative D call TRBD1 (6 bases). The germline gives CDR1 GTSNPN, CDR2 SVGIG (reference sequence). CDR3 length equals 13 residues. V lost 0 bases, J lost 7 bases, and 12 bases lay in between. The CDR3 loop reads CAWSVGTWGGYTF. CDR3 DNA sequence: TGTGCCTGGAGTGTAGGGACATGGGGTGGCTACACCTTC.

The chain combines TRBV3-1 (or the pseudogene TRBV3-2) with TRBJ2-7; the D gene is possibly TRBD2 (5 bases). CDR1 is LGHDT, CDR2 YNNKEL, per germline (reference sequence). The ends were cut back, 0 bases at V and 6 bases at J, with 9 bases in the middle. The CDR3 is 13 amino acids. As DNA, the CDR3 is TGTGCCAGCAGCCAAGAGAGCGGTCTCGAGCAGTACTTC. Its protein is CASSQESGLEQYF.

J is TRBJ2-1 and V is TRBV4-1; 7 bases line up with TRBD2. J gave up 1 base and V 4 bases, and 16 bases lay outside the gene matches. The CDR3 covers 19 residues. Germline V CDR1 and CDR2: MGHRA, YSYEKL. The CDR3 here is CASSRRLPTSAESYNEQFF. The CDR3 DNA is TGCGCCAGCAGCCGCAGATTACCAACTAGCGCCGAGTCCTACAATGAGCAGTTCTTC.

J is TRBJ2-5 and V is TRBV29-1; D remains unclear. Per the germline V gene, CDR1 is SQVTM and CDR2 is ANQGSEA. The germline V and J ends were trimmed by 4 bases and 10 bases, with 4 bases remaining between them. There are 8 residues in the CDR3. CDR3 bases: TGCAGCGTTGGTGGCCAGTACTTC. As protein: CSVGGQYF. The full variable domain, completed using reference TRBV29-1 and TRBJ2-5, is SAVISQKPSRDICQRGTSLTIQCQVDSQVTMMFWYRQQPGQSLTLIATANQGSEATYESGFVIDKFPISRPNLTFSTLTVSNMSPEDSSIYLCSVGGQYFGPGTRLLVL.

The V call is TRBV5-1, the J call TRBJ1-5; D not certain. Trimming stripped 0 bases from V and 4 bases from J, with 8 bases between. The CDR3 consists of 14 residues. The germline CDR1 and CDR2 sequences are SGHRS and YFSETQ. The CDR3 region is CASSLAGGNQPQHF. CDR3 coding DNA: TGCGCCAGCAGCTTGGCCGGAGGGAATCAGCCCCAGCATTTT.

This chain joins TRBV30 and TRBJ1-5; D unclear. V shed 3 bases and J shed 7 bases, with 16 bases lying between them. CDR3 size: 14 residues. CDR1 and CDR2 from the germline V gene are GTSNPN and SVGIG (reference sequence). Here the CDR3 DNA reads TGTGCCTGGAGCCCGGCGGTCGGGAGCCAGCCCCAGCATTTT. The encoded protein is CAWSPAVGSQPQHF.

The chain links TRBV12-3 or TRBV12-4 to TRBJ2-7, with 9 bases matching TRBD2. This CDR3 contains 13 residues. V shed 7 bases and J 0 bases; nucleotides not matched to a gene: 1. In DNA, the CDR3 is TGTGCCAGCATGACTAGCGGCTCCTACGAGCAGTACTTC. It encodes CASMTSGSYEQYF.

In DNA form, the CDR3 reads TGTGCCAGCAGTTACTCGATCGCCGGGGAGCTGTTTTTT. Amino acid sequence: CASSYSIAGELFF. The rearrangement uses TRBV6-2 or TRBV6-3 and TRBJ2-2; no firm D call. The CDR3 has 13 amino acids. Germline V gives CDR1 MNHEY, CDR2 SVGEGT. Trimming left V 0 bases short and J 6 bases short, with 5 bases between.

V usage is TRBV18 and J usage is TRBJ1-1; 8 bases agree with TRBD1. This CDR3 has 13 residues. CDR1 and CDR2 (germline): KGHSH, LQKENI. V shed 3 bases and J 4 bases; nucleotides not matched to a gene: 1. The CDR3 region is CASSPTGGTEAFF. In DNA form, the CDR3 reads TGTGCCAGCTCACCCACAGGGGGCACTGAAGCTTTCTTT. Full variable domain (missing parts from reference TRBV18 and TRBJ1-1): NAGVMQNPRHLVRRRGQEARLRCSPMKGHSHVYWYRQLPEEGLKFMVYLQKENIIDESGMPKERFSAEFPKEGPSILRIQQVVRGDSAAYFCASSPTGGTEAFFGQGTRLTVV.

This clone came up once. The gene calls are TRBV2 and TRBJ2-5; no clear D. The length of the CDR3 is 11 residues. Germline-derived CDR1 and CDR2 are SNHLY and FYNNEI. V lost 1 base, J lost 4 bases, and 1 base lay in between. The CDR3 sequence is CASSEGETQYF. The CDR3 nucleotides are TGTGCCAGCAGTGAAGGAGAGACCCAGTACTTC.

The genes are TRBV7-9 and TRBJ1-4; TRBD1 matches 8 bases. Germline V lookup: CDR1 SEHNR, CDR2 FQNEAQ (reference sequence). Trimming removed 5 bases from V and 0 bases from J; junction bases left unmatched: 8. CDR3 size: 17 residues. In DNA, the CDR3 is TGTGCCAGCAGCGGTCACAGGGGGGCAACAACTAATGAAAAACTGTTTTTT. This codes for CASSGHRGATTNEKLFF.

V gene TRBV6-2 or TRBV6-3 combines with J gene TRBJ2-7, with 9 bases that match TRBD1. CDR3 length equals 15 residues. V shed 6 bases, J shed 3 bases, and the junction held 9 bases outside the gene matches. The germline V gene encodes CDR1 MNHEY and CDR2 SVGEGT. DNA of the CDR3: TGTGCCAGCAGCGACCAACCGGGACAGGGCTACGAGCAGTACTTC. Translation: CASSDQPGQGYEQYF.